A selection of T cell receptor beta chains follows, all from one sample in a study of T cell repertoires in cytomegalovirus infection. Each CDR3 protein is one row after TCRdb ran MiXCR on the reads. This sample has around 300,000 distinct CDR3 sequences; 22% occur once, and the top ten carry roughly a fifth. No antigen has been assigned to these receptors. Sequencing used cultured PBMCs, obtained from culture after CMV antigen stimulation. The receptors were sampled from a human donor in good health (CMV status not recorded). Some clones in this sample may be carry-over from other donors' samples. The CDR3 runs from the conserved cysteine through the conserved F or W. Fields, in order: J gene, D gene, V gene, clone size, CDR3 protein. A D gene is named only where the DNA matches it firmly. Size is omitted from some rows. Given values are once, few, many or a class for expanded clones.

J gene: TRBJ1-1; D gene: NA; V gene: TRBV18; clone size: NA; CDR3 protein: CASSPIAGILLNTEAFF
J gene: TRBJ2-1; D gene: NA; V gene: TRBV5-4; clone size: few; CDR3 protein: CASSLAAGTSYNEQFF
J gene: TRBJ1-1; D gene: NA; V gene: TRBV25-1; clone size: NA; CDR3 protein: CASSFFWQGTNTEAFF
J gene: TRBJ2-7; D gene: NA; V gene: TRBV6-2/TRBV6-3; clone size: NA; CDR3 protein: CASCYEEIHEQYF
J gene: TRBJ2-3; D gene: NA; V gene: TRBV18; clone size: few; CDR3 protein: CASSPPTRDTQYF
J gene: TRBJ2-7; D gene: NA; V gene: TRBV2; clone size: many; CDR3 protein: CASSDGPGTHSYEQYF
J gene: TRBJ2-3; D gene: NA; V gene: TRBV12-3/TRBV12-4; clone size: NA; CDR3 protein: CASSLQRRADTQYF
J gene: TRBJ2-3; D gene: NA; V gene: TRBV7-2; clone size: many; CDR3 protein: CASSLDSVTDTQYF
J gene: TRBJ2-6; D gene: NA; V gene: TRBV6-5; clone size: few; CDR3 protein: CASGYPKGSSISGANVLTF
J gene: TRBJ2-5; D gene: NA; V gene: TRBV4-1; clone size: NA; CDR3 protein: CASSPWGLEVQETQYF
J gene: TRBJ2-5; D gene: TRBD2; V gene: TRBV7-6; clone size: many; CDR3 protein: CASSLATSGKGEETQYF
J gene: TRBJ2-1; D gene: NA; V gene: TRBV20-1; clone size: NA; CDR3 protein: CSARGLTLNNEQFF
J gene: TRBJ2-3; D gene: NA; V gene: TRBV7-2; clone size: many; CDR3 protein: CASSLIGGTDTQYF
J gene: TRBJ2-2; D gene: TRBD2; V gene: TRBV7-7; clone size: few; CDR3 protein: CASSLLAGGPRTGELFF
J gene: TRBJ2-5; D gene: TRBD1; V gene: TRBV5-8; clone size: NA; CDR3 protein: CASSLATGGSNRETQYF
J gene: TRBJ1-2; D gene: TRBD1; V gene: TRBV19; clone size: few; CDR3 protein: CASSILTGANGYTF
J gene: TRBJ1-2; D gene: TRBD1; V gene: TRBV9; clone size: NA; CDR3 protein: CASSTSGGGYTF
J gene: TRBJ1-5; D gene: NA; V gene: TRBV28; clone size: NA; CDR3 protein: CASSPQRQPQHF
J gene: TRBJ1-3; D gene: NA; V gene: TRBV2; clone size: NA; CDR3 protein: CASQPGRASPSGNTIYF
J gene: TRBJ1-4; D gene: NA; V gene: TRBV20-1; clone size: NA; CDR3 protein: CSAHPAANEKLFF
J gene: TRBJ2-1; D gene: TRBD1; V gene: TRBV7-2; clone size: many; CDR3 protein: CASSFWTGGYNEQFF
J gene: TRBJ2-5; D gene: NA; V gene: TRBV10-3; clone size: few; CDR3 protein: CAISLQGSGETQYF
J gene: TRBJ2-3; D gene: TRBD2; V gene: TRBV7-2; clone size: many; CDR3 protein: CASSLLLGGSTDTQYF
J gene: TRBJ2-7; D gene: NA; V gene: TRBV7-8; clone size: many; CDR3 protein: CASSLVIGLGSYEQYF
J gene: TRBJ1-5; D gene: NA; V gene: TRBV6-6; clone size: NA; CDR3 protein: CASSFGAQPQHF
J gene: TRBJ2-2; D gene: NA; V gene: TRBV7-8; clone size: NA; CDR3 protein: CASSSKGGGTTGELFF
J gene: TRBJ2-7; D gene: NA; V gene: TRBV7-6; clone size: NA; CDR3 protein: CASSLRSSANFSYEQYF
J gene: TRBJ2-1; D gene: NA; V gene: TRBV10-3; clone size: few; CDR3 protein: CAISDWRDYNEQFF
J gene: TRBJ2-3; D gene: NA; V gene: TRBV7-6; clone size: many; CDR3 protein: CASSGQGLDTQYF
J gene: TRBJ2-7; D gene: TRBD2; V gene: TRBV20-1; clone size: few; CDR3 protein: CSAEAGGREQYF
J gene: TRBJ2-7; D gene: TRBD1; V gene: TRBV7-8; clone size: many; CDR3 protein: CASNLESTGGDYEQYF
J gene: TRBJ1-2; D gene: TRBD1; V gene: TRBV7-2; clone size: many; CDR3 protein: CASSLGQGANYGYTF
J gene: TRBJ1-2; D gene: TRBD1; V gene: TRBV7-8; clone size: many; CDR3 protein: CASSPRTGHYGYTF
J gene: TRBJ1-2; D gene: TRBD1; V gene: TRBV29-1; clone size: NA; CDR3 protein: CSVDPDRESGYTF
J gene: TRBJ2-1; D gene: TRBD2; V gene: TRBV19; clone size: few; CDR3 protein: CASSRGLRDEQFF
J gene: TRBJ2-5; D gene: NA; V gene: TRBV7-2; clone size: NA; CDR3 protein: CASSFGHNKETQYF
J gene: TRBJ1-1; D gene: TRBD1; V gene: TRBV6-1; clone size: many; CDR3 protein: CASSVSQIRGRTEAFF
J gene: TRBJ2-1; D gene: TRBD2; V gene: TRBV15; clone size: NA; CDR3 protein: CATSGGRVYNEQFF
J gene: TRBJ2-7; D gene: NA; V gene: TRBV10-3; clone size: few; CDR3 protein: CAISSPSYEQYF
J gene: TRBJ2-1; D gene: TRBD2; V gene: TRBV6-6; clone size: NA; CDR3 protein: CASRASGYNEQFF
J gene: TRBJ2-1; D gene: NA; V gene: TRBV12-3/TRBV12-4; clone size: few; CDR3 protein: CASSLDHFRGEQFF
J gene: TRBJ2-2; D gene: NA; V gene: TRBV11-3; clone size: few; CDR3 protein: CASSSGRRNTGELFF
J gene: TRBJ2-2; D gene: TRBD2; V gene: TRBV11-3; clone size: few; CDR3 protein: CASSLGWWGLAGDSTNTGELFF
J gene: TRBJ2-1; D gene: TRBD2; V gene: TRBV6-2/TRBV6-3; clone size: few; CDR3 protein: CASSQPGLPINEQFF
J gene: TRBJ2-1; D gene: TRBD2; V gene: TRBV5-1; clone size: NA; CDR3 protein: CASSSLPGGPGNEQFF
J gene: TRBJ2-1; D gene: NA; V gene: TRBV29-1; clone size: NA; CDR3 protein: CSAPGPQTYNEQFF
J gene: TRBJ2-5; D gene: TRBD1; V gene: TRBV11-2; clone size: many; CDR3 protein: CASSPTGGPETQYF
J gene: TRBJ2-7; D gene: NA; V gene: TRBV4-3; clone size: NA; CDR3 protein: CASSQDTGLSYEQYF
J gene: TRBJ2-1; D gene: TRBD1; V gene: TRBV5-1; clone size: NA; CDR3 protein: CASTWTGSNEQFF